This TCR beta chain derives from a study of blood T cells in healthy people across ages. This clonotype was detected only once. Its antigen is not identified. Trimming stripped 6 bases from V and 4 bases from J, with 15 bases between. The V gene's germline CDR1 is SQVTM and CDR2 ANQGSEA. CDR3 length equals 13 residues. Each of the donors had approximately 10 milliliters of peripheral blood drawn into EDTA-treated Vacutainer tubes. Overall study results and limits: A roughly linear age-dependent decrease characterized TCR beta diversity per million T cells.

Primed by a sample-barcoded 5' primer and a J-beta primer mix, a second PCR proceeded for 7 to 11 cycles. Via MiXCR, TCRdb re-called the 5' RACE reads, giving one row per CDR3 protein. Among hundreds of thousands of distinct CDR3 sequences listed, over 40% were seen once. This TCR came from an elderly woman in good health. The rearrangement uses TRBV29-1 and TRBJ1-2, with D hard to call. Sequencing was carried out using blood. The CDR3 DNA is TGCAGCGTACAAACCCGGACGGCCTATGGCTACACCTTC. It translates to CSVQTRTAYGYTF.